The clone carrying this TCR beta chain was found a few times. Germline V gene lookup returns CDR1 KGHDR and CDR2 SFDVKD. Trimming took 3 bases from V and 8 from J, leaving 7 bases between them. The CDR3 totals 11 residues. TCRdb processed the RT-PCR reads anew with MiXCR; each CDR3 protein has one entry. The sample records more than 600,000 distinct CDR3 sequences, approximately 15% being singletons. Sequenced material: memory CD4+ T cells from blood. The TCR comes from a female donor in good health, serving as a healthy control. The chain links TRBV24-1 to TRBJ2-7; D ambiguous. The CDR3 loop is CATSDSRKQYF. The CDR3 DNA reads TGTGCCACCAGTGATAGCCGCAAGCAGTACTTC.